This T cell receptor beta chain emerged from a study of blood T cells in healthy people across ages. V lost 5 bases to trimming and J lost 2 bases, with 17 bases between them. Germline V gene data show CDR1 as MNHEY and CDR2 as SVGAGI. The CDR3 runs to 16 residues. This clonotype has more than one count but fewer than ten. For the second PCR, which ran for about 6 to 11 cycles, a sample-barcoded 5' primer and a J-beta primer mix were used. MiXCR, applied by TCRdb to the 5' RACE reads, yields one record per CDR3 protein. The repertoire holds about a million distinct CDR3 sequences, with roughly half as singletons.

The chain carries TRBV6-5 and TRBJ2-3; D is perhaps TRBD1 (6 bases). The sample was blood. This clonotype was sampled from a woman in her sixties in good health. The CDR3 here is CASSPLDSDLTDTQYF. CDR3 nucleotides: TGTGCCAGCAGTCCCCTGGACAGCGACCTCACAGATACGCAGTATTTT.